This TCR beta chain was identified in a study of regulatory T cells in long-lasting Graves disease (dated by TCRdb to about 2021). Context from the whole study: Antithyroid drugs had been taken for less than 3 months by newly diagnosed Graves' disease patients. This study used TCR sequencing and RNA sequencing of peripheral blood to compare persistent Graves' disease patients against newly diagnosed Graves' disease patients. A total of some 35 samples underwent TCR sequencing, from roughly 13 patients with persistent Graves' disease and 20 or so patients with newly diagnosed Graves' disease. The study took place in China and was registered as a clinical trial. Broad study findings and their caveats: The small sample size was acknowledged by the authors as a limitation that may reduce accuracy. Peripheral blood alone was examined, since thyroid tissue, which constituted the primary lesion, could not be accessed. Only the TCR beta chain was sequenced and analyzed. Patients with persistent disease shared more public clonotypes (approximately 2,500) than newly diagnosed patients did (about 1,000). Persistent Graves' disease patients showed lower TCR Shannon entropy and fewer highly expanded clones than newly diagnosed patients, suggesting clonal expansion.

To prepare the library, multiplex PCR was applied. The listed sequencing device is Illumina HiSeq 4000. To build TCR beta libraries, CDR3 regions were amplified by Arm-PCR using iRepertoire HTBI primers. PCR products were gel purified before sequencing. From the authors' description of their analysis: Gene usage analysis of CDR3 amino acid clonotypes used the 55 to 80 TRBV and about 13 TRBJ segments found across samples. COPE and FqMerger were used to merge the filtered high-quality paired reads into contigs. BLAST was used to align contigs to IMGT TRBV, TRBD and TRBJ reference genes, and CDR3 was defined according to IMGT. Clonotypes above 0.1% frequency were classified as highly expanded clones. Shannon entropy served as the measure of repertoire diversity, while the Gini coefficient captured V-J evenness. Public clonotypes were defined as clonotypes shared by more than one individual. Using fastp at Q25 and MiXCR, TCRdb reprocessed the public reads and kept productive beta chains. Each entry merges the rows of one CDR3 protein and shows their most common DNA and genes. Here the V and J calls rest on TCRdb's processing, not on the authors' analysis. The sample profile shows more than 450,000 distinct CDR3 sequences; about 12% of them were found once. The biggest ten clones account for roughly 8.9% of the sample.

In regard to this clonotype: Its antigen is unknown. This may be a read error, as it is one base from a much larger clone.

The time point label for this specimen denotes: newly diagnosed GD, antithyroid drugs for less than 3 months. RNA was extracted from PBMCs in TRIzol for both TCR sequencing and RNA sequencing. The diagnosis of Graves' disease was made according to American Thyroid Association guidelines. Patients for the study were recruited at an endocrinology department in Xi'an, China. Each patient gave approximately 9 milliliters of peripheral blood, collected in an EDTA anticoagulant tube. Ficoll Paque Plus density gradient separation was used to isolate PBMCs, and no further T cell sorting was done. An Agilent 2100 Bioanalyzer and agarose gel were used to check RNA quality, while a NanoDrop 2000 measured RNA concentration. These data were also reused for a study on T cells in Graves' hyperthyroidism and ophthalmopathy. Reported in the second study: A patient counted as having stable Graves' hyperthyroidism if no progression to ophthalmopathy occurred over 18 months of follow-up. Hyperthyroidism patients were newly diagnosed, with disease duration under 2 months, and aged 18 to 65 years. The study excluded patients with uncontrolled infections, other autoimmune diseases, pregnancy or lactation. Clinical symptoms, serum thyroxine and TRAb, thyroid ultrasound, and orbital computed tomography formed the basis for the diagnoses. For the first round of RT-PCR on the TCR CDR3, the HTBI primer set was used together with the Qiagen OneStep RT-PCR kit. Most expanded thyroid clonotypes (frequency above 0.001) were also detected in blood, suggesting blood repertoires may reflect thyroid immune responses. A model built on a 13 V-J signature distinguished ophthalmopathy from stable hyperthyroidism, reaching 85% to 90% sensitivity and approximately 83% specificity in cross-validation and 80%/75% in testing. During validation, the model predicted progression to ophthalmopathy a median of around 7 months ahead of onset, with roughly 65% sensitivity and around 72% specificity. To identify TCR V-J signatures that set the groups apart, the researchers used a discovery cohort of about a hundred patients, made up of 40 to 45 with Graves' ophthalmopathy and some 60 with stable Graves' hyperthyroidism. An independent validation cohort of some 18 hyperthyroidism patients and 17 patients who later progressed to ophthalmopathy tested prospective prediction of ophthalmopathy. The roughly 100 discovery patients were randomly divided into training and test sets at a 7:3 ratio. In addition, the study compared T-cell repertoires in thyroid tissue and in blood from six Graves' hyperthyroidism patients. After blood sampling, hyperthyroidism patients were treated with methimazole at a starting dose of 30 mg daily, and ophthalmopathy patients were treated with high-dose intravenous methylprednisolone. A second multiplex PCR round built the libraries, followed by size selection and purification. Sequencing of the libraries was done on an Illumina HiSeq2000 using paired-end 100 bp reads. SOAPnuke was used to process the raw data, with reads discarded if the reads contained adapters or uncalled bases, had a mean Phred below 15, or lacked an exact constant-primer or identifier match. High-quality paired reads were merged with COPE v1.2.5, and unique nucleotide sequences were defined as clonotypes. MiTCR v1.1 was used to align the clonotypes against IMGT TRBV, TRBD and TRBJ reference segments. Analysis was restricted to V-J combinations with a frequency above 0.0001, which covered roughly 99% of repertoires. The TCS score was defined as F50 (clonal expansion) divided by E x V (chaos), with BLOSUM62-based TCRdist calculated between CDR3 peptides within each V-J. Welch's t-statistics and random forest reduced 450 to 600 V-J features to about 13, which were used in a naive Bayes classifier (R e1071). Sample size was not statistically predetermined, and investigators were not blinded to group allocation. According to the paper, TCR Vbeta CDR3 sequencing was carried out on about 140 peripheral blood samples, which came from 40 to 45 ophthalmopathy, around 75 hyperthyroidism and about 17 progressor patients.

This clonotype was sampled from a woman in her twenties or thirties with Graves disease. Donor details come from another sample of the same person, matched by shared clones. The sequencing used peripheral blood mononuclear cells (PBMCs), collected at new diagnosis, from a patient treated with antithyroid drugs.

Here the CDR3 is given as CASSMIGGNEKFF. In nucleotides, the sequence is TGTGCCAGTAGTATGATTGGGGGCAATGAGAAGTTCTTC. The chain is encoded by TRBV19 joined to TRBJ2-1; TRBD1 is perhaps the D gene, given 6 matching bases. CDR1 and CDR2 (LNHDA, SQIVND) derive from the germline V gene (reference sequence). The CDR3 measures 13 amino acids from cysteine to phenylalanine. The kept DNA is CDR3 alone, 39 bases in frame from the first base.